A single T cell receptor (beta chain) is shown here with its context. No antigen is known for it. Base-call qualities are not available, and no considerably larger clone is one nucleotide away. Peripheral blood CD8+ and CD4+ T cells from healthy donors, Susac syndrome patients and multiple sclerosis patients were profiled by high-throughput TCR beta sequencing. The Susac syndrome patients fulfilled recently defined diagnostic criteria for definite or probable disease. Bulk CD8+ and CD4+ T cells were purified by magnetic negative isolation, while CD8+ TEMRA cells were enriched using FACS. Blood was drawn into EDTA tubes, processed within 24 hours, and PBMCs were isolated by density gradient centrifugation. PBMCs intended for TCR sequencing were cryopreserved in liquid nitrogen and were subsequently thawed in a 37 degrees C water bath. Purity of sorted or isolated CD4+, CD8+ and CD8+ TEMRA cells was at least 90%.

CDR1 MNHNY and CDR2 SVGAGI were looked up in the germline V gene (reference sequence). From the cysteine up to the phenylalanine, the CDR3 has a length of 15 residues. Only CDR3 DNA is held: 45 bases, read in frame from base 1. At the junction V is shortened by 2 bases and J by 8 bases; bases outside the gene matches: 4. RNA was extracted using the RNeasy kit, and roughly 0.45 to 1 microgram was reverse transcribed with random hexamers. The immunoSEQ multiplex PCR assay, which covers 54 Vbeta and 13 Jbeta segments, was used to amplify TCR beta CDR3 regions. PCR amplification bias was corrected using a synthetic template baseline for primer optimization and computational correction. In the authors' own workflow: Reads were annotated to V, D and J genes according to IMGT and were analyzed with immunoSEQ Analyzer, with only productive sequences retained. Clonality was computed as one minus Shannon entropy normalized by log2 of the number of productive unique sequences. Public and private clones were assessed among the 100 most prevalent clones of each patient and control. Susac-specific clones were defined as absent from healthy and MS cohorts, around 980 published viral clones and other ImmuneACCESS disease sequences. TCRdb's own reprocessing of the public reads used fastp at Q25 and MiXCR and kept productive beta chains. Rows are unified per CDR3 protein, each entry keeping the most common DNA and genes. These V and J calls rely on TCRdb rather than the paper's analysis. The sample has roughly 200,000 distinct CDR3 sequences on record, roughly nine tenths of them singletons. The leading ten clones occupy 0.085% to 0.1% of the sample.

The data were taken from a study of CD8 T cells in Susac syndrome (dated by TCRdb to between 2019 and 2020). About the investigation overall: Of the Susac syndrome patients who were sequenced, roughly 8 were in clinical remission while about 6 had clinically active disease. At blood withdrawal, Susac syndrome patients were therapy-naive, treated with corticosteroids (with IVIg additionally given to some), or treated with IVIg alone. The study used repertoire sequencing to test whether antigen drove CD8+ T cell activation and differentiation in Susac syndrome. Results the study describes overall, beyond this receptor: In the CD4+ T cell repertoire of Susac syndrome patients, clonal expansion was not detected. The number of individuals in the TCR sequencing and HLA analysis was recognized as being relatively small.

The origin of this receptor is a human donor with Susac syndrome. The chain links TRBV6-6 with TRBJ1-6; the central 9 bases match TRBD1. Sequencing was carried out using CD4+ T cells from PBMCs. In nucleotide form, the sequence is TGTGCCAGCAGTTACCTTAGACAGGGGGATTCACCCCTCCACTTT. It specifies CASSYLRQGDSPLHF.